These T cell receptor beta chains were read from a single sample in a study of CD8 T cells in Susac syndrome. Using its own MiXCR run on the immunoSEQ multiplex PCR reads, TCRdb lists one record per CDR3 protein. The table has 200,000 to 250,000 distinct CDR3 sequences, about 95% seen once. The sequenced sample consisted of CD4+ T cells from PBMCs. These receptors were taken from a human donor with multiple sclerosis. The CDR3 runs from the conserved cysteine through the conserved F or W. Each record gives: clone size, D gene, J gene, V gene, CDR3 DNA, CDR3 protein. The D gene is left open where the match is weak. Only part of the rows carry a size: once, few, many, or a class if the clone is expanded.

- TRBD2 TRBJ2-1 TRBV28 TGTGCCAGCAGTTTATGGGCTAGCGGGAGCTCCTACAATGAGCAGTTCTTC CASSLWASGSSYNEQFF
- - TRBJ2-3 TRBV12-3/TRBV12-4 TGTGCCAGCATCCTATGGGGGGAGAATACGCAGTATTTT CASILWGENTQYF
- - TRBJ1-1 TRBV12-3/TRBV12-4 TGTGCCAGCAGTTTAAGTCAGGGTGGGACTGAAGCTTTCTTT CASSLSQGGTEAFF
- TRBD2 TRBJ2-1 TRBV5-6 TGTGCCAGCAGCGCCGCAAGACTAGCGAAATCCTACAATGAGCAGTTCTTC CASSAARLAKSYNEQFF
- TRBD1 TRBJ2-3 TRBV25-1 TGTGCCAGCAGTGAACCAGGACAGGGCACAGATACGCAGTATTTT CASSEPGQGTDTQYF
- TRBD2 TRBJ2-7 TRBV18 TGTGCCAGCTCATTAGGGACTAGCGGCGAGCAGTACTTC CASSLGTSGEQYF
- - TRBJ2-7 TRBV11-2 TGTGCCAGCAGCCCCCTGATTATCTCCTACGAGCAGTACTTC CASSPLIISYEQYF
- TRBD1 TRBJ1-2 TRBV9 TGTGCCAGCAGCGCCAACCGGGACAGCTATGGCTACACCTTC CASSANRDSYGYTF
- - TRBJ1-2 TRBV20-1 TGCAGTGCTAGAGGATGGGATTCTGATGGCTACACCTTC CSARGWDSDGYTF
- TRBD1 TRBJ2-5 TRBV29-1 TGCAGCGTTGAGGGCCGGGACAGGGGGCGAGAGACCCAGTACTTC CSVEGRDRGRETQYF
- - TRBJ2-3 TRBV29-1 TGCAGCGCCACCCCCGCGGGGCTGAATGGTTGGACGCAGTATTTT CSATPAGLNGWTQYF
- - TRBJ2-7 TRBV19 TGTGCCAGTAGTATAGGACTCTACTACGAGCAGTACTTC CASSIGLYYEQYF
- TRBD2 TRBJ2-3 TRBV18 TGTGCCAGCTCACCATTAGTACTAGCGGCCGTCACAGATACGCAGTATTTT CASSPLVLAAVTDTQYF
- - TRBJ2-5 TRBV6-5 TGTGCCAGCAGTGCTTTAACGACCCAGTACTTC CASSALTTQYF
once - TRBJ2-1 TRBV4-1 TGCGCCAGCAGCCAAGAAGGAGTCCCGCGGTTCTTC CASSQEGVPRFF
once - TRBJ1-6 TRBV18 TGTGCCAGCTCACCGGTATCCGATAATTCACCCCTCCACTTT CASSPVSDNSPLHF
- - TRBJ2-2 TRBV11-2 TGTGCCAGCAGCCGGAGAAGACAGCAGAACACCGGGGAGCTGTTTTTT CASSRRRQQNTGELFF
- - TRBJ1-5 TRBV4-1 TGCGCCAGCAGCCAAGAAACGCCGGCTGCGGGCAATCAGCCCCAGCATTTT CASSQETPAAGNQPQHF
once TRBD1 TRBJ2-1 TRBV29-1 TGCAGCGTTGTCGGGACAGGGTTCAATGAGCAGTTCTTC CSVVGTGFNEQFF
- - TRBJ2-7 TRBV3-1 TGTGCCAGCAGCCAAGTTACAGGGTCCGAGCAGTACTTC CASSQVTGSEQYF
once - TRBJ2-1 TRBV29-1 TGCAGCGTTGGAGGGGGAGGGTACAATGAGCAGTTCTTC CSVGGGGYNEQFF
- TRBD1 TRBJ1-2 TRBV6-5 TGTGCCAGCAGTTTCTCCGAAACCAGGGGGCCGGTCGGTGGCTACACCTTC CASSFSETRGPVGGYTF
- TRBD2 TRBJ2-1 TRBV7-3 TGTGCCAGCAGCATCACTAGCGCCAATGAGCAGTTCTTC CASSITSANEQFF
- - TRBJ2-1 TRBV10-3 TGTGCCATCAGTGAGTCAGGCGGGGACTACAATGAGCAGTTCTTC CAISESGGDYNEQFF
- - TRBJ1-5 TRBV29-1 TGCAGCGTTCGCCAAAACGTGAATCAGCCCCAGCATTTT CSVRQNVNQPQHF
- TRBD2 TRBJ2-1 TRBV30 TGTGCCCTATCGGGAGGGGGAGCATACAATGAGCAGTTCTTC CALSGGGAYNEQFF
- TRBD2 TRBJ2-3 TRBV28 TGTGCCACCACATGGAGCGGGAGGGAGAAAGATACGCAGTATTTT CATTWSGREKDTQYF
once - TRBJ2-7 TRBV12-3/TRBV12-4 TGTGCCAGCGCATATAGTGGGAGCTCCTACGAGCAGTACTTC CASAYSGSSYEQYF
- TRBD2 TRBJ2-1 TRBV20-1 TGCAGTGCCGGACTAGCGGAGCCGAAGCAGTTCTTC CSAGLAEPKQFF
- - TRBJ2-2 TRBV3-1 TGTGCCAGCAGCCAATCATCGATAGGGGAGCTGTTTTTT CASSQSSIGELFF
- - TRBJ2-7 TRBV15 TGTGCCACCAGCAGAGGCTCAGGGGGGACCTACGAGCAGTACTTC CATSRGSGGTYEQYF
- - TRBJ2-1 TRBV7-7 TGTGCCAGCAGCTTAGAGGGGGGTAGCAATGAGCAGTTCTTC CASSLEGGSNEQFF
- - TRBJ2-5 TRBV20-1 TGCAGTGCCATCCCCGAGTGGCCGCGAGAGACCCAGTACTTC CSAIPEWPRETQYF
- - TRBJ2-1 TRBV20-1 TGCAGTGCAGAGGACAGTTACAATGAGCAGTTCTTC CSAEDSYNEQFF
- TRBD2 TRBJ2-1 TRBV29-1 TGCAGCGTGGTAACTAATCTAGCGGGAGGCCATGAGCAGTTCTTC CSVVTNLAGGHEQFF
- TRBD2 TRBJ2-3 TRBV30 TGTGCCTGGGGACTAGAGGATACGCAGTATTTT CAWGLEDTQYF
once TRBD1 TRBJ2-5 TRBV9 TGTGCCAGCAGCGTCAGGGGGCTCGAACAAGAGACCCAGTACTTC CASSVRGLEQETQYF
- - TRBJ2-7 TRBV12-5 TGTGCTAGTGGTTTGGTTATTGGTACAGGGTCCTACGAGCAGTACTTC CASGLVIGTGSYEQYF
- TRBD2 TRBJ2-1 TRBV29-1 TGCAGCGTTGAATTAGCGGGAAACTCCTACAATGAGCAGTTCTTC CSVELAGNSYNEQFF
- - TRBJ1-1 TRBV28 TGTGCCAGCAGCCCTCGGGTAATGAACACTGAAGCTTTCTTT CASSPRVMNTEAFF
once - TRBJ2-7 TRBV29-1 TGCAGCGTTGAGATTAACTACGAGCAGTACTTC CSVEINYEQYF
- TRBD1 TRBJ1-5 TRBV20-1 TGCAGTGCTAGAGATAGATCAGGGACAGGCAATCAGCCCCAGCATTTT CSARDRSGTGNQPQHF
- TRBD1 TRBJ1-1 TRBV27 TGTGCCAGCAGTTCCCCCAGGGGGACTGAAGCTTTCTTT CASSSPRGTEAFF
once - TRBJ2-7 TRBV20-1 TGCAGTGCTAGAGACACACCTGAGCAGTACTTC CSARDTPEQYF
- - TRBJ1-2 TRBV4-1 TGCGCCAGCAGCCAATTACAGGCGACTAACTATGGCTACACCTTC CASSQLQATNYGYTF
- - TRBJ2-2 TRBV5-4 TGTGCCAGCAGCACCGGGACTCCCGCCTGGGGAACCGGGGAGCTGTTTTTT CASSTGTPAWGTGELFF
- - TRBJ2-1 TRBV5-6 TGTGCCAGCAGCTTAACCAGCCCAGGGGTCAATGAGCAGTTCTTC CASSLTSPGVNEQFF
few TRBD1 TRBJ1-1 TRBV15 TGTGCCACCAGCAGAGATCCTTGGGCAGGGGGCACTGAAGCTTTCTTT CATSRDPWAGGTEAFF
- TRBD1 TRBJ1-1 TRBV7-2 TGTGCCAGCAGCCCCTCTTCGGACAGGGTGACTGAAGCTTTCTTT CASSPSSDRVTEAFF
- - TRBJ2-1 TRBV3-1 TGTGCCTCCCGGGGCCCAGATGAGCAGTTCTTC CASRGPDEQFF